These 20 T cell receptor beta chains originate from one sample sequenced in a study of OX40 agonist ivuxolimab in advanced cancers. TCRdb's table, derived via immunoSEQ multiplex PCR, lists solely in-frame clones and lacks some. The repertoire includes 80,000 to 100,000 clones, roughly 95% of them detected once, and 0.15% to 0.2% sits in the top ten. The sample in question was CD4+ or CD8+ T cells sorted from blood, obtained in a trial of the OX40 agonist ivuxolimab. The receptors come from an adult with an advanced solid tumor such as melanoma, head and neck, liver or kidney cancer.

The gene calls are TRBV19 and TRBJ2-1, with 10 positions matching TRBD2. The CDR3 consists of 16 residues. Germline CDR1 LNHDA, CDR2 SQIVND (reference sequence). Trimming cost V 6 bases and J 5 bases; bases outside gene matches: 10. The CDR3 DNA reads as TGTGCCAGTAGAAGCGGGGGGGCCGGCCACCACAATGAGCAGTTCTTC. It yields the protein CASRSGGAGHHNEQFF.

The chain employs TRBV5-1 and TRBJ2-2, with TRBD1 matching 8 bases. The V segment lost 6 bases and the J segment 5 bases; nucleotides outside the gene matches: 6. This CDR3 region has 14 residues. Germline CDR1 reads SGHRS; CDR2 reads YFSETQ. The CDR3 coding sequence is TGCGCCAGCACTACAGGGGGTCAGACCGGGGAGCTGTTTTTT. It is translated as CASTTGGQTGELFF.

This clone has a single count. The chain joins TRBV4-3 to TRBJ2-5; D gene unclear. The CDR3 has 15 amino acids. Trimming shortened V by 0 bases and J by 5 bases, and 13 bases separated the two germline ends. Germline loops: CDR1 LGHNA, CDR2 YSLEER. The CDR3 bases are TGCGCCAGCAGCCAAGATATGGGCGGTCAGGAGACCCAGTACTTC. Its translation is CASSQDMGGQETQYF.

V is TRBV5-1 and J is TRBJ1-1; D call uncertain. This CDR3 is 13 amino acids long. Germline CDR1 is SGHRS and CDR2 is YFSETQ. The V end was cut by 4 bases, the J end by 3 bases, with 10 bases between. The CDR3 spells CASSPGRYTEAFF. The CDR3 bases are TGCGCCAGCAGCCCCGGACGGTACACTGAAGCTTTCTTT. Full variable domain (missing parts from reference TRBV5-1 and TRBJ1-1): KAGVTQTPRYLIKTRGQQVTLSCSPISGHRSVSWYQQTPGQGLQFLFEYFSETQRNKGNFPGRFSGRQFSNSRSEMNVSTLELGDSALYLCASSPGRYTEAFFGQGTRLTVV.

A word on this clone: This CDR3 is also generated by other DNA sequences in the sample. The V and J genes are TRBV18 and TRBJ2-5, with 7 positions matching TRBD1. Trimming removed 6 bases from V and 4 bases from J; junction bases left unmatched: 5. There are 13 residues in the CDR3. From germline, CDR1 is KGHSH and CDR2 LQKENI. DNA of the CDR3: TGTGCCAGCTCGCCGGGACAGTTAGAGACCCAGTACTTC. It translates to CASSPGQLETQYF.

The chain carries TRBV9 and TRBJ2-7; maybe TRBD1 (5 bases). Trimming pared 3 bases from V and 0 bases from J, leaving 10 bases between. Germline V gene sequence: CDR1 SGDLS, CDR2 YYNGEE. This CDR3 is built from 14 residues. In nucleotides, the CDR3 is TGTGCCAGCAGCGATGCCAGGGCCTCCTACGAGCAGTACTTC. Its protein product is CASSDARASYEQYF.

The chain couples TRBV6-6 to TRBJ1-5, with D perhaps TRBD1 (6 bases). The length of the CDR3 is 14 residues. V was trimmed by 4 bases and J by 5 bases, leaving 12 bases between them. Germline assignment: CDR1 MNHNY and CDR2 SVGAGI (reference sequence). The CDR3 region is CASSSSQGDQPQHF. CDR3 DNA: TGTGCCAGCAGTTCATCACAGGGCGATCAGCCCCAGCATTTT.

The chain couples TRBV20-1 to TRBJ1-4; D is unclear. Germline CDR1 DFQATT, CDR2 SNEGSKA (reference sequence). Deletions cut 4 bases from V and 5 bases from J, with 5 bases between. CDR3 size: 11 residues. The CDR3 protein is CSAILNEKLFF. The CDR3 DNA follows: TGCAGTGCTATTTTAAATGAAAAACTGTTTTTT.

The rearrangement links TRBV7-3 to TRBJ2-2; D might be TRBD1 (6 bases). CDR1 is SGHTA and CDR2 is FQGTGA in the germline V gene. Trimming removed 5 bases from V and 1 base from J, with 14 bases in between. This CDR3 comprises 16 residues. The CDR3 coding sequence is TGTGCCAGCAGCAGAAGGGACATGCTGAACACCGGGGAGCTGTTTTTT. Protein: CASSRRDMLNTGELFF.

This chain links TRBV6-1 with TRBJ2-3; 12 bases match TRBD2. Trimming at V came to 8 bases and at J to 5 bases, leaving 5 bases not matched to a gene. CDR3 length equals 14 residues. CDR1 is MNHNS, CDR2 SASEGT, per germline. The CDR3 sequence: CASSSGGAIDTQYF. In DNA, the CDR3 is TGTGCCAGCTCTAGCGGGGGGGCAATAGATACGCAGTATTTT.

J is TRBJ1-5 and V is TRBV6-1, with D possibly TRBD1 on 5 matching bases. This CDR3 has 15 residues. The ends were cut back, 0 bases at V and 6 bases at J, with 12 bases in the middle. Germline values: CDR1 MNHNS, CDR2 SASEGT. CDR3 sequence: CASSEAPGISQPQHF. The CDR3 DNA follows: TGTGCCAGCAGTGAAGCGCCAGGGATAAGTCAGCCCCAGCATTTT.

The rearrangement links TRBV5-1 to TRBJ1-1; no firm D call. The CDR3 runs to 14 residues. Trimming shortened V by 6 bases and J by 0 bases, and 12 bases separated the two germline ends. Germline-derived CDR1 and CDR2 are SGHRS and YFSETQ. The CDR3 nucleotides are TGCGCCAGCACCCTAGGGTCATTGAACACTGAAGCTTTCTTT. It encodes CASTLGSLNTEAFF.

The chain has TRBV19 and TRBJ1-2; 7 nucleotides match TRBD1. Germline V gives CDR1 LNHDA, CDR2 SQIVND (reference sequence). This CDR3 has 16 residues. V lost 3 bases and J lost 2; bases outside the gene matches: 9. The CDR3 DNA reads as TGTGCCAGTAGTATTAGCCCGCCGACAGGGAACTATGGCTACACCTTC. Its translation is CASSISPPTGNYGYTF.

The chain carries TRBV5-1 and TRBJ2-5, with D perhaps assigned TRBD1 or TRBD2 (7 bases each). CDR3 length: 14 amino acids. V lost 6 bases, J lost 4 bases, and 16 bases lay in between. Germline CDR1 is SGHRS and CDR2 is YFSETQ. CDR3 in DNA: TGCGCCAGCACCTCCGGCAGGGGGGGAGAGACCCAGTACTTC. Its protein product is CASTSGRGGETQYF.

The V gene is TRBV29-1, the J gene TRBJ2-3; D ambiguous. Between the trimmed V and J ends, which lost 8 bases and 2 bases, there was a span of 14 bases. The CDR3 sequence is 13 residues long. CDR1 and CDR2 (germline): SQVTM, ANQGSEA. CDR3 loop: CSPRALLTDTQYF. CDR3 coding DNA: TGCAGCCCCCGGGCCCTACTCACAGATACGCAGTATTTT.

This clone is a singleton in its sample. V and J are TRBV9 and TRBJ1-1; no firm D call. Looked up from germline, CDR1 is SGDLS and CDR2 is YYNGEE. The germline V and J ends were trimmed by 0 bases and 5 bases, with 20 bases remaining between them. This CDR3 has 17 amino acids. CDR3 in DNA: TGTGCCAGCAGCGTAGTAGCGTCCGGGGAAGTGGGGACTGAAGCTTTCTTT. The encoded protein is CASSVVASGEVGTEAFF.

This chain uses TRBV7-9 with TRBJ2-3; no firm D call. The germline V gene encodes CDR1 SEHNR and CDR2 FQNEAQ (reference sequence). The CDR3 sequence is 13 residues long. With 1 base removed from V and 10 bases from J, the gap between germline ends came to 12 bases. CDR3 residues: CASSLEQARAQYF. In nucleotides, the CDR3 is TGTGCCAGCAGCTTAGAGCAGGCTCGTGCGCAGTATTTT.

This chain uses TRBV2 with TRBJ1-1; D not resolved. Germline lookup yields CDR1 SNHLY and CDR2 FYNNEI. Trimming took 0 bases from V and 11 from J, leaving 10 bases between them. The CDR3 contains 12 residues. The CDR3 nucleotides are TGTGCCAGCAGTGAAGCGCTTGGGGAGGCTTTCTTT. Translated, it gives CASSEALGEAFF.

V and J are TRBV6-5 and TRBJ2-3; 10 bases are a match to TRBD2. Germline V gives CDR1 MNHEY, CDR2 SVGAGI. V gave up 4 bases and J gave up 3 bases; unmatched junction bases: 4. This CDR3 spans 15 amino acids. CDR3: CASSSLAGVTDTQYF. CDR3 in DNA: TGTGCCAGCAGTTCCCTAGCGGGAGTAACAGATACGCAGTATTTT.

This clone is a singleton in its sample. The chain combines TRBV5-4 with TRBJ2-4; the match to TRBD1 covers 7 bases. CDR3 size: 15 residues. Germline V gene sequence: CDR1 SGHNT, CDR2 YYREEE (reference sequence). J was trimmed by 1 base and V by 3 bases; bases with no gene match: 4. CDR3 protein: CASSSTTGAKNIQYF. The CDR3 nucleotides read TGTGCCAGCAGCTCCACGACAGGGGCCAAAAACATTCAGTACTTC.